This T cell receptor (beta chain) was documented in a study of cytomegalovirus exposure and HLA in healthy donors. Points from the study as a whole: Researchers reported from a later analysis that most CMV-associated TCR beta chains appeared HLA-restricted. Judged likely to be a sequencing artifact was a cluster of highly shared sequence variants.

V shed 7 bases and J 0 bases; nucleotides not matched to a gene: 11. Per germline, CDR1 SNHLY and CDR2 FYNNEI. The CDR3 contains 17 residues. The primer mix had 60 Vbeta and 13 Jbeta primers. Produced via immunoSEQ multiplex PCR; TCRdb's table is partial and in-frame only. The sample consists of 70,000 to 90,000 clones, about 69% of them appearing once. With regard to this clone: Antigen unknown.

This chain links TRBV2 with TRBJ2-1, with 8 bases aligning to TRBD2. The sample comprised PBMCs. The clonotype comes from a man in his 60s in good health and CMV-seronegative. DNA of the CDR3: TGTGCCAGCAACGGAGTCCCCAGCGGGAGCTCCTACAATGAGCAGTTCTTC. Translating it yields CASNGVPSGSSYNEQFF.